Following are 13 T cell receptor beta chains from one sample sequenced in a study of cytotoxic CD8 clonotypes in ibrutinib-treated CLL. Data came from immunoSEQ multiplex PCR; TCRdb stores just in-frame clones and leaves some out. The top ten hold around 6% of the sample, which has roughly 300,000 clones, 70% to 80% seen once. Sequencing was performed on PBMCs, taken at disease progression, from a patient treated with ibrutinib. The source is a human donor with chronic lymphocytic leukemia.

The chain joins TRBV7-9 to TRBJ1-1; 9 bases fit TRBD1. Germline CDR1 is SEHNR and CDR2 is FQNEAQ (reference sequence). J was trimmed by 10 bases and V by 5 bases; bases with no gene match: 11. The CDR3 loop spans 14 amino acids. CDR3 sequence reads: CASSPRTGAYGAFF. As DNA, the CDR3 is TGTGCCAGCAGCCCTAGGACAGGGGCGTATGGAGCTTTCTTT. Supplemented by reference TRBV7-9 and TRBJ1-1, the full variable domain reads DTGVSQNPRHKITKRGQNVTFRCDPISEHNRLYWYRQTLGQGPEFLTYFQNEAQLEKSRLLSDRFSAERPKGSFSTLEIQRTEQGDSAMYLCASSPRTGAYGAFFGQGTRLTVV.

V usage is TRBV6-5 and J usage is TRBJ2-7; TRBD2 aligns across 7 bases. The CDR3 runs 15 residues. Germline CDR1 MNHEY, CDR2 SVGAGI. V lost 6 bases to trimming and J lost 4 bases; unmatched junction nucleotides: 12. The CDR3 loop reads CASRPSAGTAYEQYF. For the CDR3, the DNA is TGTGCCAGCAGACCGTCAGCGGGAACCGCTTACGAGCAGTACTTC.

Notes on this clone: Its ends do not fully match the called genes, so a read error is possible. This chain joins TRBV5-1 and TRBJ1-2; 10 bases align to TRBD1. Germline V gene lookup returns CDR1 SGHRS and CDR2 YFSETQ. The CDR3 extends over 14 amino acids. The CDR3 reads CASRVRQGANGYTF. As DNA, the CDR3 is TGTGCCAGCAGGGTCAGACAGGGGGCGAATGGCTACACCTTC.

The chain joins TRBV5-6 to TRBJ2-7; D is unresolved. The germline V gene encodes CDR1 SGHDT and CDR2 YYEEEE. V was clipped by 0 bases and J by 4 bases, with 14 bases between them. This CDR3 spans 15 amino acids. This CDR3 is CASSLGRDLRYEQYF. CDR3 DNA: TGTGCCAGCAGCTTGGGCCGAGACCTTAGGTACGAGCAGTACTTC.

This chain connects TRBV11-2 to TRBJ2-2; D could derive from TRBD1 or TRBD2 (5 bases each). The ends were cut back, 1 base at V and 5 bases at J, with 11 bases in the middle. CDR1 SGHAT and CDR2 FQNNGV come from the germline V gene. The length of the CDR3 is 15 residues. CDR3 bases: TGTGCCAGCAGCTTAGTGGGGGTAGGGACCGGGGAGCTGTTTTTT. Residues: CASSLVGVGTGELFF.

J is TRBJ1-2 and V is TRBV29-1, with 7 nucleotides matching TRBD1. Germline CDR1 and CDR2: SQVTM and ANQGSEA. The CDR3 has 12 residues. Trimming at V came to 6 bases and at J to 4 bases, leaving 5 bases not matched to a gene. In DNA, the CDR3 is TGCAGCGTCCGACAGGGCCTCTATGGCTACACCTTC. It specifies CSVRQGLYGYTF.

The CDR3: CASSPGWTKRLNTGELFF. For the CDR3, the DNA is TGTGCCAGCTCACCAGGTTGGACTAAGCGGTTGAACACCGGGGAGCTGTTTTTT. The chain has TRBV18 and TRBJ2-2; possible D gene TRBD2, 6 bases. The CDR3 has 18 residues. Between the trimmed V and J ends, which lost 2 bases and 1 base, there was a span of 17 bases. Germline V gene sequence: CDR1 KGHSH, CDR2 LQKENI. Drawing the rest from reference TRBV18 and TRBJ2-2, the complete variable domain is NAGVMQNPRHLVRRRGQEARLRCSPMKGHSHVYWYRQLPEEGLKFMVYLQKENIIDESGMPKERFSAEFPKEGPSILRIQQVVRGDSAAYFCASSPGWTKRLNTGELFFGEGSRLTVL.

This sequence joins TRBV6-1 and TRBJ1-3, with unresolved D. The V gene lost 7 bases and the J gene lost 1 base, with 11 bases spanning the gap. Germline loops: CDR1 MNHNS, CDR2 SASEGT. The CDR3 covers 14 residues. The CDR3 protein is CASNHLVSGNTIYF. The CDR3 DNA follows: TGTGCCAGCAACCACCTGGTGTCTGGAAACACCATATATTTT.

The V call is TRBV2, the J call TRBJ1-5; D uncertain. V lost 1 base to trimming and J lost 9 bases, with 13 bases between them. CDR1 is SNHLY and CDR2 is FYNNEI in the germline V gene. The CDR3 contains 14 residues. CDR3 DNA: TGTGCCAGCAGTGAAGAGGTCACCTATTGGCCCCAGCATTTT. Its translation is CASSEEVTYWPQHF.

CDR3: CASGAGTGFGETQYF. In nucleotides, the CDR3 is TGTGCTAGTGGTGCCGGGACAGGGTTCGGAGAGACCCAGTACTTC. The V gene is TRBV12-5, the J gene TRBJ2-5, with TRBD1 matching 9 bases. Per the germline V gene, CDR1 is LGHNT and CDR2 is FRNRAP. The CDR3 sequence is 15 residues long. With 5 bases clipped from V and 4 bases from J, the junction kept 8 bases outside the gene matches.

The CDR3 bases are TGTGCCAGCAGTGACTCGGGCGGGAGTACAGATACGCAGTATTTT. Protein product: CASSDSGGSTDTQYF. This chain connects TRBV6-4 to TRBJ2-3, with 7 bases identical to TRBD2. The V gene's germline CDR1 is MRHNA and CDR2 SNTAGT. V lost 0 bases, J lost 3 bases, and 3 bases stayed unmatched. CDR3 size: 15 residues.

This clone appeared a few times. The V and J genes are TRBV27 and TRBJ2-5; no firm D call. V was clipped by 2 bases and J by 5 bases, with 15 bases between them. CDR1 and CDR2 (germline): MNHEY, SMNVEV (reference sequence). The CDR3 runs 15 residues. The CDR3 protein is CASSLLFRPGETQYF. CDR3 DNA sequence: TGTGCCAGCAGTTTACTCTTCAGGCCCGGGGAGACCCAGTACTTC.

V and J are TRBV11-2 and TRBJ2-1; D not resolved. Trimming took off 3 bases at V and 7 bases at J, with 10 bases between the two ends. Germline assignment: CDR1 SGHAT and CDR2 FQNNGV. The CDR3 totals 13 residues. The CDR3 loop reads CASSLVSPNEQFF. In nucleotides, the CDR3 is TGTGCCAGCAGCTTGGTCAGCCCTAATGAGCAGTTCTTC.